This T cell receptor beta chain originates from a study of T cells in localized non-small cell lung cancer. Study results and limitations: Longer overall survival was seen with higher T cell density measured in blood.

This clone was seen once. The target antigen is unknown. The protocol was immunoSEQ multiplex PCR, while the TCRdb copy is restricted to in-frame clones and leaves out a portion. The sample holds 35,000 to 50,000 clones, more than 75% seen once. The CDR3 has 14 residues. With 5 bases removed from V and 4 bases from J, the gap between germline ends came to 15 bases. Germline assignment: CDR1 SGHRS and CDR2 YFSETQ. J is TRBJ1-1 and V is TRBV5-1; no clear D. The sequence came from a woman between 35 and 70 years old with stage II squamous cell lung carcinoma. This specimen was PBMCs, taken before any cancer treatment. The CDR3 protein is CASRPEERRTEAFF. The CDR3 bases are TGCGCCAGCAGACCGGAAGAGAGGCGCACTGAAGCTTTCTTT.